The count of the clone carrying this T cell receptor beta chain is one. Its antigen is as yet unknown. The sample comes from a study of cytomegalovirus exposure and HLA in healthy donors. Turning to the study itself: Of the donors genotyped, approximately 410 in all, about 80% fell in the Caucasian-associated ancestry cluster.

Study results and limitations: Sequencing had likely introduced a cluster of highly shared sequence variants as an artifact. It was reportedly the case that the classifier diagnosed cytomegalovirus status with high specificity and sensitivity. Only CMV serostatus was available as immune exposure information.

The PCR used 60 Vbeta and 13 Jbeta primers. Generated by immunoSEQ multiplex PCR, the TCRdb table keeps only in-frame clones and is missing some. The table has roughly 190,000 clones, around 79% seen once. The sample consisted of PBMCs. This clonotype originated in a woman between 45 and 65 years old in good health and CMV-seronegative.

The CDR3 DNA is TGTGCCAGTCGGACAGGGAGGTACATGAACACTGAAGCTTTCTTT. Protein sequence: CASRTGRYMNTEAFF. V gene TRBV2 combines with J gene TRBJ1-1; 8 bases line up with TRBD1. Germline V gene lookup returns CDR1 SNHLY and CDR2 FYNNEI. The CDR3 runs 15 residues. The trim removed 9 bases at V and 0 bases at J, leaving 9 bases unmatched. Variable domain in full (rest from reference TRBV2 and TRBJ1-1): EPEVTQTPSHQVTQMGQEVILRCVPISNHLYFYWYRQILGQKVEFLVSFYNNEISEKSEIFDDQFSVERPDGSNFTLKIRSTKLEDSAMYFCASRTGRYMNTEAFFGQGTRLTVV.